This is a list of T cell receptor beta chains from one sample in a study of cytomegalovirus exposure and HLA in healthy donors. TCRdb keeps only in-frame clones here, not all; method: immunoSEQ multiplex PCR. There are some 100,000 clones in the sample; more than 60% occur only once, and 2% to 3% lies in the top ten. Sequencing was carried out using PBMCs. All receptors derive from a female donor in good health and CMV-seronegative. Each CDR3 is given with its conserved first and last residue. The order of the fields is J gene, clone size, V gene, D gene, CDR3 protein, CDR3 DNA. A D gene is named only where the DNA matches it firmly. Clone sizes are given selectively: once, few, many, or a class where the clone is expanded.

>TRBJ2-7|-|TRBV30|TRBD1
CAFRTGGFDEQYF
TGTGCCTTCAGGACAGGGGGCTTCGACGAGCAGTACTTC
>TRBJ2-1|-|TRBV20-1|-
CSASSNEQFF
TGCAGTGCTAGTAGCAATGAGCAGTTCTTC
>TRBJ1-5|-|TRBV19|TRBD1
CASSTSRGNQPQHF
TGTGCCAGTAGCACTAGCAGGGGGAATCAGCCCCAGCATTTT
>TRBJ2-7|-|TRBV6-5|TRBD2
CASRFTSGGPGEQYF
TGTGCCAGCAGATTTACTAGCGGGGGGCCGGGGGAGCAGTACTTC
>TRBJ1-4|-|TRBV30|-
CAWSASGNEKLFF
TGTGCCTGGAGTGCGTCGGGTAATGAAAAACTGTTTTTT
>TRBJ1-2|-|TRBV10-3|-
CATWEGPFYGYTF
TGTGCCACCTGGGAGGGGCCCTTCTATGGCTACACCTTC
>TRBJ1-1|few|TRBV18|TRBD1
CASSVIRGTKGDTEAFF
TGTGCCAGCTCAGTTATCAGGGGGACAAAGGGTGACACTGAAGCTTTCTTT
>TRBJ2-5|-|TRBV7-2|TRBD2
CASSPRGGGRGETQYF
TGTGCCAGCAGCCCCCGCGGGGGGGGGCGGGGAGAGACCCAGTACTTC
>TRBJ2-5|-|TRBV5-8|TRBD1
CASSPTQGVREETQYF
TGTGCCAGCAGCCCGACACAGGGGGTAAGGGAAGAGACCCAGTACTTC
>TRBJ2-3|-|TRBV6-1|-
CASSQGIKTDTQYF
TGTGCCAGCAGCCAGGGTATCAAGACAGATACGCAGTATTTT
>TRBJ2-7|-|TRBV18|-
CASSPNRDYEQYF
TGTGCCAGCTCACCTAACCGGGACTACGAGCAGTACTTC
>TRBJ1-2|-|TRBV4-1|-
CASSQAGGSRGYTF
TGCGCCAGCAGCCAAGCGGGAGGTTCCCGCGGCTACACCTTC
>TRBJ1-1|-|TRBV6-4|TRBD1
CASSPGQGDTEAFF
TGTGCCAGCAGCCCGGGACAGGGAGACACTGAAGCTTTCTTT
>TRBJ1-2|-|TRBV2|-
CASSGAQGQWGYTF
TGTGCCAGCAGTGGGGCCCAGGGCCAGTGGGGCTACACCTTC
>TRBJ2-7|-|TRBV5-1|TRBD2
CASSLTSGGLSYEQYF
TGCGCCAGCAGCCTGACTAGCGGGGGACTCTCCTACGAGCAGTACTTC
>TRBJ2-3|once|TRBV6-1|-
CAGGTSAYTDTQYF
TGTGCCGGGGGCACTAGCGCCTACACAGATACGCAGTATTTT
>TRBJ2-7|-|TRBV27|TRBD1
CASRGDRGSEQYF
TGTGCCAGCAGGGGGGACAGGGGTAGCGAGCAGTACTTC
>TRBJ2-7|-|TRBV10-3|-
CAISVYLHEQYF
TGTGCCATCAGTGTTTACTTACACGAGCAGTACTTC
>TRBJ2-5|-|TRBV11-2|-
CASSLGQRETQYF
TGTGCCAGCAGCTTAGGACAGAGAGAGACCCAGTACTTC
>TRBJ2-7|-|TRBV11-1|TRBD1
CASRRTGGSYEQYF
TGTGCCAGCAGGAGGACAGGGGGTAGCTACGAGCAGTACTTC
>TRBJ1-5|-|TRBV7-4|-
CASSPMEGKPQHF
TGTGCCAGCAGCCCCATGGAGGGGAAGCCCCAGCATTTT
>TRBJ1-3|-|TRBV5-1|TRBD1
CASSGDRAGGNTIYF
TGCGCCAGCAGCGGCGACAGGGCGGGAGGAAACACCATATATTTT
>TRBJ2-7|-|TRBV6-5|-
CASSAGSSYEQYF
TGTGCCAGCAGCGCGGGGAGCTCCTACGAGCAGTACTTC
>TRBJ2-2|-|TRBV5-6|-
CASSSSRSYTGELFF
TGTGCCAGCAGCTCTAGCCGAAGCTACACCGGGGAGCTGTTTTTT
>TRBJ1-1|-|TRBV6-5|-
CASSYSGTGNTEAFF
TGTGCCAGCAGTTACTCCGGAACAGGGAACACTGAAGCTTTCTTT
>TRBJ2-1|-|TRBV6-5|TRBD1
CASSYAGQARGNEQFF
TGTGCCAGCAGTTACGCGGGACAGGCGAGGGGTAATGAGCAGTTCTTC
>TRBJ1-6|-|TRBV5-5|-
CASTSATEIRGPLHF
TGTGCCAGCACTTCCGCTACAGAGATCAGGGGACCCCTCCACTTT
>TRBJ1-1|-|TRBV18|-
CASSPGPGMNTEAFF
TGTGCCAGCTCACCTGGGCCAGGGATGAACACTGAAGCTTTCTTT
>TRBJ2-1|-|TRBV9|TRBD2
CASSLRLAGGEQFF
TGTGCCAGCAGCTTAAGACTAGCGGGGGGGGAGCAGTTCTTC
>TRBJ1-1|once|TRBV6-9|-
CASTLGAGLSTEAFF
TGTGCCAGCACTTTGGGGGCCGGCCTCAGCACTGAAGCTTTCTTT
>TRBJ2-7|-|TRBV5-6|TRBD1
CASSLGTGVSYEQYF
TGTGCCAGCAGTTTGGGAACAGGGGTGTCCTACGAGCAGTACTTC
>TRBJ1-3|-|TRBV30|-
CAQSPGSSGNTIYF
TGTGCCCAATCTCCAGGAAGCTCTGGAAACACCATATATTTT
>TRBJ2-7|-|TRBV25-1|-
CASSAPGKPYEQYF
TGTGCCAGCAGTGCTCCAGGGAAACCCTACGAGCAGTACTTC
>TRBJ1-2|few|TRBV6-6|TRBD1
CASIEGQGRNYGYTF
TGTGCCAGCATTGAGGGACAGGGGCGGAACTATGGCTACACCTTC
>TRBJ2-7|-|TRBV9|-
CASSVGVSSLEQYF
TGTGCCAGCAGCGTAGGCGTTTCGAGTCTCGAGCAGTACTTC
>TRBJ2-2|-|TRBV6-5|-
CASSYAKRGTGELFF
TGTGCCAGCAGTTACGCGAAACGGGGAACCGGGGAGCTGTTTTTT
>TRBJ1-5|-|TRBV27|TRBD1
CASSSLSGTGKNQPQHF
TGTGCCAGCAGTTCGCTCTCCGGGACAGGGAAGAATCAGCCCCAGCATTTT
>TRBJ1-2|-|TRBV6-1|TRBD1
CASSSGTGVYGYTF
TGTGCCAGCAGTTCCGGGACAGGGGTCTATGGCTACACCTTC
>TRBJ2-1|-|TRBV4-2|TRBD2
CASSPGRGSSNEQFF
TGTGCCAGCAGCCCTGGGCGGGGGAGCAGCAATGAGCAGTTCTTC
>TRBJ1-1|-|TRBV5-1|TRBD1
CASSSDRGLTNTEAFF
TGCGCCAGCAGCTCCGACAGGGGGCTGACGAACACTGAAGCTTTCTTT
>TRBJ2-2|-|TRBV5-4|TRBD2
CASSLAGADTGELFF
TGTGCCAGCAGCTTAGCGGGGGCGGACACCGGGGAGCTGTTTTTT
>TRBJ1-2|-|TRBV27|TRBD1
CATRQGALGYTF
TGTGCCACCCGACAGGGGGCGCTTGGCTACACCTTC
>TRBJ1-2|-|TRBV19|TRBD1
CASSSRARQGKYGYTF
TGTGCCAGTAGTAGCCGGGCGCGACAGGGCAAGTATGGCTACACCTTC
>TRBJ1-1|-|TRBV7-9|-
CSSSLVLTPEAFF
TGTTCCAGCAGCTTAGTCCTCACTCCTGAAGCTTTCTTT
>TRBJ1-1|-|TRBV6-1|-
CASSVAGHTEAFF
TGTGCCAGCAGTGTGGCGGGCCACACTGAAGCTTTCTTT
>TRBJ2-7|-|TRBV6-6|-
CASSYSQAYEQYF
TGTGCCAGCAGTTACTCCCAGGCCTACGAGCAGTACTTC
>TRBJ2-7|-|TRBV29-1|TRBD1
CSVDAAGGSSYEQYF
TGCAGCGTTGATGCGGCAGGGGGTAGCTCCTACGAGCAGTACTTC
>TRBJ2-5|-|TRBV5-1|-
CASSPVREETQYF
TGCGCCAGCAGCCCTGTCCGGGAAGAGACCCAGTACTTC
>TRBJ1-2|once|TRBV30|-
CAWRPSRGYGYTF
TGTGCCTGGAGGCCATCAAGGGGCTATGGCTACACCTTC
>TRBJ2-5|-|TRBV5-1|-
CASSFSGGLQETQYF
TGCGCCAGCAGCTTTTCCGGGGGTTTACAAGAGACCCAGTACTTC
>TRBJ2-1|-|TRBV18|-
CASSPDRSSYNEQFF
TGTGCCAGCTCACCCGACAGGAGCTCCTACAATGAGCAGTTCTTC
>TRBJ1-1|few|TRBV4-1|-
CASSQVAGNMNTEAFF
TGCGCCAGCAGCCAAGTCGCAGGGAACATGAACACTGAAGCTTTCTTT
>TRBJ1-2|-|TRBV6-5|TRBD1
CASSAGTGLNYGYTF
TGTGCCAGCAGTGCCGGGACAGGACTAAACTATGGCTACACCTTC
>TRBJ2-7|-|TRBV2|-
CASSEVGGSYEQYF
TGTGCCAGCAGTGAAGTAGGGGGCTCCTACGAGCAGTACTTC
>TRBJ1-2|-|TRBV2|TRBD1
CASSGLGTGGPHGYTF
TGTGCCAGCAGCGGACTCGGGACAGGGGGGCCGCATGGCTACACCTTC
>TRBJ2-1|-|TRBV14|TRBD2
CASSPYRLAGSYNEQFF
TGTGCCAGCAGCCCCTATCGACTAGCGGGGTCCTACAATGAGCAGTTCTTC
>TRBJ2-7|-|TRBV6-5|TRBD2
CASSPGLAGTKQYF
TGTGCCAGCAGCCCCGGACTAGCGGGGACGAAGCAGTACTTC
>TRBJ2-7|-|TRBV30|TRBD1
CACRGQGTREQYF
TGTGCCTGTCGGGGACAGGGGACTCGTGAGCAGTACTTC
>TRBJ1-2|-|TRBV10-3|-
CAISEPIGGAGYTF
TGTGCCATCAGTGAGCCGATTGGGGGGGCTGGCTACACCTTC
>TRBJ2-2|-|TRBV7-9|-
CASSWAGDAGELFF
TGTGCCAGCAGCTGGGCAGGGGACGCTGGGGAGCTGTTTTTT